This passage covers 9 T cell receptor beta chains from one sample sequenced in a study of T cell responses to AZD1222 COVID-19 vaccine. Using immunoSEQ multiplex PCR, the repertoire was profiled, and TCRdb retains in-frame clones only, with some absent. The table includes roughly 100,000 clones, about 91% detected once. The material sequenced was peripheral blood, taken on day 0 of AZD1222 vaccination. These receptors were collected from an adult in good health.

In DNA form, the CDR3 reads TGTGCCAGCAGTTCTCCGGCTGGGGGGGCCGGAGAGACCCAGTACTTC. Its translation is CASSSPAGGAGETQYF. This chain uses TRBV6-5 with TRBJ2-5; tentative D call: TRBD2 (7 bases). CDR1 and CDR2 from the germline V gene are MNHEY and SVGAGI. V shed 4 bases and J shed 4 bases, with 19 bases lying between them. This CDR3 contains 16 residues.

As regards this clone: One end of the junction varies from germline; a read error may be responsible. This chain joins TRBV6-1 and TRBJ1-4, with D possibly TRBD1 on 6 matching bases. CDR3 length equals 15 residues. Germline lookup yields CDR1 MNHNS and CDR2 SASEGT. CDR3 sequence reads: CASGDRIATNEKLFF. The CDR3 nucleotides read TGTGCCAGCGGTGACAGGATTGCAACTAATGAAAAACTGTTTTTT.

The chain carries TRBV19 and TRBJ2-6, with D hard to call. V gave up 9 bases and J gave up 0 bases, with 9 bases separating them. Per the germline V gene, CDR1 is LNHDA and CDR2 is SQIVND (reference sequence). The CDR3 sequence is 14 residues long. The CDR3 protein is CASLQYSGANVLTF. The CDR3 DNA reads as TGTGCCAGCCTGCAGTACTCTGGGGCCAACGTCCTGACTTTC.

The rearrangement joins TRBV29-1 to TRBJ2-5; possible D gene TRBD2, 5 bases. Germline CDR1 is SQVTM and CDR2 is ANQGSEA. This CDR3 comprises 13 residues. V was cut by 4 bases and J by 5 bases, with 14 bases left in between. CDR3 sequence (DNA): TGCAGCGTTGGGGATTCCACGGGGGAGACCCAGTACTTC. It encodes CSVGDSTGETQYF.

J is TRBJ2-7 and V is TRBV5-4; the D is unclear. This CDR3 is 13 amino acids long. The germline gives CDR1 SGHNT, CDR2 YYREEE (reference sequence). V lost 0 bases to trimming and J lost 0 bases, with 4 bases between them. CDR3 region: CASSLETSYEQYF. The CDR3 DNA sequence: TGTGCCAGCAGCTTGGAAACCTCCTACGAGCAGTACTTC.

The rearrangement joins TRBV30 to TRBJ1-4; tentatively, D is TRBD1 (5 bases). V was trimmed by 5 bases and J by 1 base, leaving 11 bases between them. CDR1 is GTSNPN and CDR2 is SVGIG in the germline V gene (reference sequence). The CDR3 has 14 residues. The CDR3 nucleotides read TGTGCCTGGGACATGGGACTAACTAATGAAAAACTGTTTTTT. It is translated as CAWDMGLTNEKLFF.

The rearrangement uses TRBV29-1 and TRBJ1-2; D is undetermined. Germline V CDR1 and CDR2: SQVTM, ANQGSEA. This CDR3 contains 13 residues. As DNA, the CDR3 is TGCTACGCTACCGATGTCGATAGGGATGGCTACACCTTC. This sequence encodes CYATDVDRDGYTF.

This clone was seen only once. The rearrangement joins TRBV24-1 to TRBJ1-5, with D uncertain. Between the trimmed V and J ends, which lost 11 bases and 0 bases, there was a span of 22 bases. The germline CDR1 and CDR2 sequences are KGHDR and SFDVKD. The CDR3 loop spans 17 amino acids. The CDR3 here is CANIMHRTDCSNQPQHF. Written as DNA, the CDR3 is TGTGCCAACATTATGCACCGGACGGATTGTAGCAATCAGCCCCAGCATTTT.

This clone was detected only once. This sequence joins TRBV21-1 and TRBJ1-1. TRBV21-1 is noted as a pseudogene. The CDR3 loop spans 14 amino acids. This CDR3 is CASSKGGSGTEAFF. Written as DNA, the CDR3 is TGTGCCAGCAGCAAAGGCGGGAGCGGCACTGAAGCTTTCTTT.